This record looks at one TCR beta chain sequence and its context. Its antigen is currently not known. Within one base of it there is no much larger clone, and no base qualities were kept. This record belongs to a study of blood T cell repertoires in COVID-19 (dated by TCRdb to the early 2020s). As for the study more broadly: Samples from collaborators originated in the United States, Italy and Spain and spanned both the acute and convalescent phases of COVID-19. Sample metadata almost always included a de-identified subject ID, COVID-19 status, age in years and sex. Where HLA class I and class II types were available, the types were taken from metadata supplied by the sample provider, not from assay-based typing. The samples were drawn from the first 160 participants of the ongoing ImmuneRACE study and from some 1,300 subjects provided by 6 global collaborators. The prospective study material was composed of cDNA or gDNA derived from T cells, B-cell-depleted T cells, or PBMCs. The repertoires were made available in a free public database intended to serve as a resource for research on the immune response to SARS-CoV-2. The dataset comprised deeply sampled blood TCRbeta repertoires from subjects exposed to, actively infected with, or recovered from COVID-19. Results and caveats for the whole study, not just this receptor: How much clinical and demographic metadata was included differed by source and by participant, and the metadata was provided uncurated.

In the prospective study, participants were about 18 to 100 years old, resided in about two dozen geographic areas of the United States, and were enrolled through a virtual design. In the prospective study, participants were assigned to cohorts based on the clinical history participants reported in a screening survey and a study questionnaire. Recovered participants in ImmuneRACE Cohort 3 were defined by two consecutive negative NP/OP PCR tests, clearance by a healthcare professional, or resolution of symptoms. Each participant in the prospective study had whole blood, serum and a nasopharyngeal or oropharyngeal swab collected by mobile phlebotomists. Participants in the prospective study had the option to provide additional blood draws and questionnaires over a roughly 2-month period. Before DNA extraction, blood samples from the prospective study were shipped at room temperature or frozen. TCRbeta CDR3 regions were amplified from genomic DNA by means of the immunoSEQ Assay, a bias-controlled multiplex PCR. In the authors' own workflow: The number of nucleated cells in each sample was estimated from the amplification of reference gene primers within the assay. To quantify the absolute abundance of each unique TCRbeta CDR3 rearrangement, sequence reads were collapsed and filtered. For each sample, productive Simpson clonality was calculated by taking the square root of Simpson's diversity index across productive rearrangements. In its TCRdb copy, this immuneACCESS table keeps in-frame sequences only and misses some clones. Where compared with another copy, unresolved V genes explain less than half of these, and the others have no known cause. V, J and clone size reflect that table, while D and trimming were determined from the DNA. The sample contains about 300,000 clones, around 84% of them found a single time. The ten largest clones take up around 4% of the sample.

The CDR3 holds 15 amino acids from the cysteine to the phenylalanine. Here the CDR3 DNA is all that survives: 45 bases in frame from base 1. Looking up the germline V gene (reference sequence) yields CDR1 SGHKS and CDR2 YYEKEE. Clipping removes 4 bases from V and 5 bases from J, with 5 as the unmatched junction base count. The rearrangement joined TRBV5-5 to TRBJ2-1, and 11 bases in between align with TRBD1. The clonotype was recovered from a man aged 25 to 45 who had recovered from COVID-19. The source material was PBMCs or T cells enriched from blood (not recorded which). The CDR3 region has the sequence CASSGGQGVDNEQFF. The DNA sequence is as follows: TGTGCCAGCAGCGGGGGACAGGGGGTAGACAATGAGCAGTTCTTC.